The 27 T cell receptor beta chains below come from one sample, sequenced in a study of CD8+CD57+ T cells in acquired aplastic anemia. All patients picked for sequencing had shown, by flow cytometry, an expansion of CD8+CD57+ cells. Genomic DNA acted as the template from which TCR beta VDJ combination and CDR3 sequence profiling were carried out. TCRdb ran MiXCR on the reads and lists one entry per CDR3 protein. This sample has 170,000 or so distinct CDR3 sequences; 40% to 60% occur once, and the top ten carry more than 30%. The sample taken for sequencing was sorted CD4+, CD8+, or CD8+CD57+ T cells (not recorded which) from PBMCs. The receptors were sampled from a human donor with aplastic anemia.

This clonotype was seen only once. The chain combines TRBV19 with TRBJ1-1; D is perhaps TRBD1 (5 bases). The CDR3 has 14 amino acids. Per germline, CDR1 LNHDA and CDR2 SQIVND (reference sequence). V was shortened by 7 bases and J by 5 bases, with 17 bases between the two germline ends. CDR3 loop: CASTWPGLRTEAFF. The CDR3 nucleotides are TGTGCCAGTACTTGGCCAGGGCTGAGAACTGAAGCTTTCTTT.

This clonotype has only a few counts. Just one base apart from a much larger clone, this may be a read error. The chain employs TRBV24-1 and TRBJ2-6, with 8 positions matching TRBD1. Germline-derived CDR1 and CDR2 are KGHDR and SFDVKD. The junction had 12 bases not matched to a gene; V was cut back by 2 bases and J by 1 base. CDR3 length: 20 amino acids. CDR3 sequence (DNA): TGTGCCACCAGTGATTCAGCCTCGACAGGGGCTTATTCTGGGGCCAACGTCCTGACTTTC. It encodes CATSDSASTGAYSGANVLTF.

The J gene is TRBJ2-7, the V gene TRBV7-9; 7 positions agree with TRBD1. CDR1 SEHNR and CDR2 FQNEAQ come from the germline V gene (reference sequence). Germline trimming cut 6 bases from V and 3 bases from J; bases unmatched to any gene: 11. The CDR3 is 15 amino acids. CDR3 nucleotide sequence: TGTGCCAGCAGATCGTCCCGGACAGGAGACTACGAGCAGTACTTC. This sequence encodes CASRSSRTGDYEQYF.

This clonotype was seen repeatedly, ten times or more. The chain carries TRBV2 and TRBJ1-1, with D possibly matching TRBD1 (5 bases). The CDR3 extends over 12 amino acids. Trimming took 7 bases from V and 5 from J, leaving 11 bases between them. Germline CDR1 SNHLY, CDR2 FYNNEI. The CDR3 region is CASIGGRTEAFF. The DNA for the CDR3 is TGTGCCAGCATTGGGGGTAGGACTGAAGCTTTCTTT.

The chain carries TRBV12-3 or TRBV12-4 and TRBJ1-1, with TRBD1 matching over 8 bases. Germline trimming cut 8 bases from V and 6 bases from J; bases unmatched to any gene: 8. The CDR3 covers 13 residues. The CDR3 is CASGTGRGAEAFF. The CDR3 coding sequence is TGTGCCAGCGGGACAGGCCGAGGAGCTGAAGCTTTCTTT.

The table lists this clonotype with many counts. This chain uses TRBV7-8 with TRBJ1-2, with 8 bases lining up with TRBD1. The V segment lost 1 base and the J segment 5 bases; nucleotides outside the gene matches: 6. This CDR3 spans 15 amino acids. The germline V gene has CDR1 SGHVS and CDR2 FQNEAQ. The CDR3 loop is CASSLEGTGVYGYTF. The CDR3 DNA is TGTGCCAGCAGCTTAGAAGGGACAGGCGTTTATGGCTACACCTTC. The full variable domain, in which reference TRBV7-8 and TRBJ1-2 provide the parts outside the CDR3, is GAGVSQSPRYKVAKRGQDVALRCDPISGHVSLFWYQQALGQGPEFLTYFQNEAQLDKSGLPSDRFFAERPEGSVSTLKIQRTQQEDSAVYLCASSLEGTGVYGYTFGSGTRLTVV.

This clonotype has a count of ten or more. V and J are TRBV29-1 and TRBJ2-6, with 7 bases identical to TRBD1. The junction had 8 bases not matched to a gene; V was cut back by 6 bases and J by 0 bases. The germline gives CDR1 SQVTM, CDR2 ANQGSEA. The CDR3 sequence is 16 residues long. The CDR3 protein is CSVPGTATSGANVLTF. Written as DNA, the CDR3 is TGCAGCGTCCCCGGGACAGCTACCTCTGGGGCCAACGTCCTGACTTTC.

This clonotype was seen repeatedly, ten times or more. This rearrangement joins TRBV12-3 or TRBV12-4 to TRBJ1-4; D uncertain. The V end was cut by 5 bases, the J end by 8 bases, with 18 bases between. The CDR3 covers 15 residues. CDR3 nucleotide sequence: TGTGCCAGCAGTCCAGAACTGGGGAGGATGGAAAAACTGTTTTTT. Encoded protein: CASSPELGRMEKLFF.

This clonotype occurred many times. The chain employs TRBV5-1 and TRBJ1-1, with D possibly matching TRBD1 (6 bases). The CDR3 loop spans 13 amino acids. V lost 6 bases, J lost 7 bases, and 16 bases lay in between. The germline CDR1 and CDR2 sequences are SGHRS and YFSETQ. Here the CDR3 DNA reads TGCGCCAGCATGCTTCGGGGGGCGAATGAAGCTTTCTTT. Amino acids: CASMLRGANEAFF.

The chain employs TRBV29-1 and TRBJ2-7, with 9 bases identical to TRBD1. With 7 bases clipped from V and 5 bases from J, the junction kept 12 bases outside the gene matches. The CDR3 length is 14 residues. Germline CDR1 SQVTM, CDR2 ANQGSEA. This CDR3 is CSAQIRDRVHEQYF. The CDR3, as DNA: TGCAGCGCCCAAATCCGGGACAGGGTGCACGAGCAGTACTTC.

V and J are TRBV2 and TRBJ1-5; 7 positions match TRBD1. Germline assignment: CDR1 SNHLY and CDR2 FYNNEI. J was trimmed by 5 bases and V by 3 bases; bases with no gene match: 4. The CDR3 length is 14 residues. CDR3 DNA: TGTGCCAGCAGTGATAACAGGGGCTATCAGCCCCAGCATTTT. Encoded protein: CASSDNRGYQPQHF.

The sample holds one count of this clonotype. This sequence joins TRBV2 and TRBJ2-5; D is unresolved. Germline V gene sequence: CDR1 SNHLY, CDR2 FYNNEI. The CDR3 has 11 amino acids. V was pared by 3 bases and J by 9 bases, with 8 bases between. The CDR3 here is CASSDGGPQYF. As DNA, the CDR3 is TGTGCCAGCAGTGATGGTGGGCCCCAGTACTTC.

V gene TRBV19 combines with J gene TRBJ1-2, with 7 bases aligning to TRBD1. V trimming: 5 bases; J trimming: 3 bases; junction bases outside the gene matches: 9. The CDR3 is 15 amino acids. CDR1 is LNHDA, CDR2 SQIVND, per germline (reference sequence). The CDR3 spells CASSPDRATYYGYTF. The CDR3 region has the DNA TGTGCCAGTAGTCCCGACAGGGCTACTTACTATGGCTACACCTTC.

Here the CDR3 reads CASKGTGGATHQPQHF. The CDR3 coding sequence is TGTGCCAGTAAGGGGACAGGGGGCGCGACGCATCAGCCCCAGCATTTT. V usage is TRBV19 and J usage is TRBJ1-5; 12 nucleotides agree with TRBD1. The CDR3 is 16 residues long. The V gene's germline CDR1 is LNHDA and CDR2 SQIVND (reference sequence). Losses at the gene ends were 7 bases for V and 5 bases for J; bases not matched to a gene: 9.

This clonotype was seen ten or more times. This chain joins TRBV7-8 and TRBJ2-1, with D perhaps TRBD2 (5 bases). V was trimmed by 6 bases and J by 9 bases, leaving 15 bases between them. The CDR3 runs 13 residues. Germline loops: CDR1 SGHVS, CDR2 FQNEAQ. The CDR3 nucleotides are TGTGCCAGCAGACCCGGGGTAGCAGGTGAGCAGTTCTTC. Amino acid sequence: CASRPGVAGEQFF.

This clonotype was observed many times. The chain employs TRBV2 and TRBJ1-2; D not certain. Germline-derived CDR1 and CDR2 are SNHLY and FYNNEI. There are 14 residues in the CDR3. Trimming took off 4 bases at V and 6 bases at J, with 15 bases between the two ends. CDR3 protein: CASSVPRALHGYTF. The CDR3 nucleotides are TGTGCCAGCAGTGTACCCCGGGCCTTACATGGCTACACCTTC.

The V gene is TRBV11-3, the J gene TRBJ1-3; D remains ambiguous. Trimming took 4 bases from V and 1 from J, leaving 11 bases between them. Germline V gene data show CDR1 as SGHNT and CDR2 as YENEEA. The CDR3 is 15 residues long. CDR3 bases: TGTGCCAGCAGCTCAGATGGAGGGTCTGGAAACACCATATATTTT. Translation gives CASSSDGGSGNTIYF.

This clonotype showed up just a few times. The rearrangement joins TRBV28 to TRBJ2-7; D gene unclear. Per germline, CDR1 MDHEN and CDR2 SYDVKM. Trimming cost V 1 base and J 4 bases, with 11 bases left between them. The CDR3 loop spans 14 amino acids. In nucleotides, the CDR3 is TGTGCCAGCAGTTTATATGGTGGGGTTTACGAGCAGTACTTC. Residues: CASSLYGGVYEQYF.

This chain uses TRBV7-9 with TRBJ2-7; D may be TRBD2 (5 bases). Germline assignment: CDR1 SEHNR and CDR2 FQNEAQ (reference sequence). This CDR3 contains 11 residues. The V end lost 4 bases, the J end lost 5 bases, and 6 bases lay between the germline ends. In DNA, the CDR3 is TGTGCCAGCAGCTCGGAGGACGAGCAGTACTTC. Its protein product is CASSSEDEQYF.

Only a few counts were recorded for this clonotype. V and J are TRBV30 and TRBJ1-3; no firm D call. V lost 4 bases and J 4 bases, leaving 8 bases between the germline ends. The germline V gene has CDR1 GTSNPN and CDR2 SVGIG (reference sequence). The CDR3 spans 12 residues. CDR3 in DNA: TGTGCCTGGACTCAGTCCGGAAACACCATATATTTT. Translated, it gives CAWTQSGNTIYF.

This clonotype has at least ten counts. In DNA, the CDR3 is TGTGCCATCAGTGAGTCTGTTGGGGGCTATGGCTACACCTTC. Residues: CAISESVGGYGYTF. The chain has TRBV10-3 and TRBJ1-2; the D gene is possibly TRBD1 (5 bases). The V gene's germline CDR1 is ENHRY and CDR2 SYGVKD. The CDR3 has 14 residues. Trimming stripped 0 bases from V and 4 bases from J, with 9 bases between.

This clonotype was counted a few times. The rearrangement joins TRBV24-1 to TRBJ2-3; maybe TRBD1 (6 bases). Trimming stripped 6 bases from V and 2 bases from J, with 17 bases between. This CDR3 has 16 residues. Germline CDR1 and CDR2: KGHDR and SFDVKD. CDR3 DNA sequence: TGTGCCACCAGTTTGGGGACAAATATCAACACAGATACGCAGTATTTT. Its translation: CATSLGTNINTDTQYF.

The chain combines TRBV19 with TRBJ1-1; no definite D call. The CDR3 totals 13 residues. The germline gives CDR1 LNHDA, CDR2 SQIVND (reference sequence). V dropped 2 bases and J dropped 3 bases, with 7 bases sitting between them. CDR3 DNA sequence: TGTGCCAGTAGTATACCAGGTCACACTGAAGCTTTCTTT. This encodes CASSIPGHTEAFF.

The chain has TRBV11-2 and TRBJ2-2; the D is unclear. Germline V gene sequence: CDR1 SGHAT, CDR2 FQNNGV. The CDR3 sequence is 16 residues long. V dropped 8 bases and J dropped 7 bases, with 23 bases sitting between them. The CDR3 nucleotides read TGTGCCAGCGGCTCAAGTGGGCACAGACGGGTCGGGGAGCTGTTTTTT. As protein: CASGSSGHRRVGELFF.

The rearrangement joins TRBV7-6 to TRBJ2-5; possible D gene TRBD2, 6 bases. Trimming stripped 2 bases from V and 2 bases from J, with 12 bases between. The CDR3 extends over 15 amino acids. The germline gives CDR1 SGHVS, CDR2 FNYEAQ. This CDR3 reads CASSLWGGTQETQYF. CDR3 DNA sequence: TGTGCCAGCAGCTTATGGGGCGGGACGCAAGAGACCCAGTACTTC.

This clonotype appeared a few times. The chain uses TRBV10-2 and TRBJ2-1; unclear D gene. Trimming took off 2 bases at V and 4 bases at J, with 6 bases between the two ends. Germline CDR1 is WSHSY and CDR2 is SAAADI. The CDR3 length is 13 residues. The CDR3 loop reads CASSEGGYNEQFF. The CDR3 DNA is TGCGCCAGCAGTGAGGGCGGATACAATGAGCAGTTCTTC.

In this sample, this clonotype turned up once. V usage is TRBV10-3 and J usage is TRBJ2-1, with D unclear. V lost 4 bases and J 3 bases, leaving 13 bases between the germline ends. Germline V CDR1 and CDR2: ENHRY, SYGVKD. This CDR3 region has 15 residues. DNA for the CDR3: TGTGCCATCAGTGTAGGAACGGTCGTCTACAATGAGCAGTTCTTC. It translates to CAISVGTVVYNEQFF.